Below are 16 T cell receptor beta chains sequenced from a single sample in a study of vaccination effects on CD4 cells after COVID-19. The method was immunoSEQ multiplex PCR; TCRdb's version includes in-frame clones alone and lacks a portion of them. Of 30,000 or so clones listed, around three quarters were seen once; the top ten hold roughly 12%. Under the ViraFEST assay, PBMC were stimulated with viral peptide pools so that antigen-specific CD4+ T cells expanded. Sequencing was performed afterwards. Subsequent to a culture period of around eleven days, CD4+ T cells were isolated. The cohort was immunized with two doses of either the BNT162b2 or mRNA-1273 vaccine. Their antigens are not known. This specimen consisted of CD4+ T cells from PBMCs cultured with HCoV-229E spike peptides, obtained after COVID-19 vaccination. The receptors shown here come from a human donor who received a COVID-19 vaccine.

In regard to this clone: The germline gene is not matched at one end of the junction; a read error may be the cause. This chain connects TRBV3-1 (or the pseudogene TRBV3-2) to TRBJ2-2; TRBD2 matches 8 bases. Germline CDR1 reads LGHDT; CDR2 reads YNNKEL (reference sequence). The CDR3 sequence is 20 residues long. As DNA, the CDR3 is TGTGCCAGCAGCAAAGATGGGTGGCAGAAAGCGGGAGAGGGCACCGGGGAGCTGTTTTTT. It translates to CASSKDGWQKAGEGTGELFF.

V gene TRBV5-1 combines with J gene TRBJ2-2, with no clear D. The CDR3 is 13 amino acids. V dropped 4 bases and J dropped 2 bases, with 6 bases sitting between them. Germline V gives CDR1 SGHRS, CDR2 YFSETQ. The CDR3 DNA is TGCGCCAGCAGCGTCAGAAACACCGGGGAGCTGTTTTTT. This sequence encodes CASSVRNTGELFF.

The CDR3 is CASSRAGASTDTQYF. The CDR3 DNA is TGTGCCAGCAGCCGGGCAGGGGCTTCCACAGATACGCAGTATTTT. The chain uses TRBV21-1 and TRBJ2-3; the table calls TRBD1, which could not be checked here. TRBV21-1 is designated a pseudogene. The CDR3 is 15 amino acids.

CDR3 nucleotides: TGTGCCACCGCTGGACAGAACACAGATACGCAGTATTTT. It is translated as CATAGQNTDTQYF. The chain has TRBV24-1 and TRBJ2-3; D might be TRBD1 (6 bases). CDR3 length: 13 residues. Per the germline V gene, CDR1 is KGHDR and CDR2 is SFDVKD. V gave up 9 bases and J gave up 2 bases, with 11 bases separating them.

This chain links TRBV21-1 with TRBJ2-3; the table assigns TRBD2, which was not confirmed against the DNA. TRBV21-1 constitutes a pseudogene. The CDR3 runs 13 residues. CDR3 region: CASTTEPQNTQYF. CDR3 sequence (DNA): TGTGCCAGCACCACGGAGCCACAAAATACGCAGTATTTT.

This clone showed up just once. CDR3 protein: CASSQGPLGSGELFF. CDR3 in DNA: TGTGCCAGCAGCCAAGGCCCCTTAGGATCCGGGGAGCTGTTTTTT. V is TRBV14 and J is TRBJ2-2; D remains ambiguous. The germline V and J ends were trimmed by 1 base and 6 bases, with 12 bases remaining between them. Germline lookup yields CDR1 SGHDN and CDR2 FVKESK. The CDR3 is 15 residues long.

This chain links TRBV10-3 with TRBJ2-1, with 7 bases identical to TRBD1. Germline lookup yields CDR1 ENHRY and CDR2 SYGVKD. The CDR3 totals 14 residues. The V segment lost 7 bases and the J segment 2 bases; nucleotides outside the gene matches: 5. CDR3: CAIMGQGAYNEQFF. CDR3 DNA sequence: TGTGCCATCATGGGGCAGGGGGCCTACAATGAGCAGTTCTTC.

This clone was counted only a few times. The V gene is TRBV27, the J gene TRBJ1-6; D unclear. V lost 3 bases and J lost 1, with 10 bases in between. The CDR3 consists of 16 residues. Germline V gene sequence: CDR1 MNHEY, CDR2 SMNVEV (reference sequence). The CDR3 DNA reads TGTGCCAGCAGTTTGCTCTTCGGGTCCTATAATTCACCCCTCCACTTT. Protein sequence: CASSLLFGSYNSPLHF.

V usage is TRBV7-9 and J usage is TRBJ1-4; D is unresolved. The CDR3 spans 15 residues. The ends were cut back, 1 base at V and 6 bases at J, with 12 bases in the middle. CDR1 is SEHNR, CDR2 FQNEAQ, per germline (reference sequence). The CDR3 sequence is CASSLVWSSDEKLFF. Written as DNA, the CDR3 is TGTGCCAGCAGCTTAGTTTGGTCTTCCGATGAAAAACTGTTTTTT.

The gene calls are TRBV19 and TRBJ2-2; D is perhaps TRBD2 (5 bases). Trimming removed 7 bases at V and 6 bases at J, with 12 bases between. Germline CDR1 is LNHDA and CDR2 is SQIVND (reference sequence). There are 13 residues in the CDR3. The CDR3 is CASTEGRPGELFF. The CDR3 DNA is TGTGCCAGTACTGAGGGCCGACCCGGGGAGCTGTTTTTT.

J is TRBJ1-1 and V is TRBV19; 7 bases are shared with TRBD1. This CDR3 is built from 14 residues. V shed 4 bases and J 4 bases; nucleotides not matched to a gene: 6. CDR1 is LNHDA and CDR2 is SQIVND in the germline V gene (reference sequence). CDR3 nucleotide sequence: TGTGCCAGTAGTACCCCAGGGGGGGGCACTGAAGCTTTCTTT. Translation gives CASSTPGGGTEAFF.

This clone has a handful of counts. The V gene is TRBV5-6, the J gene TRBJ1-3; D might be TRBD1 (5 bases). The V gene's germline CDR1 is SGHDT and CDR2 YYEEEE. The V gene lost 0 bases and the J gene lost 0 bases, with 7 bases spanning the gap. CDR3 length equals 15 residues. The CDR3 sequence is CASSLATVSGNTIYF. CDR3 nucleotides: TGTGCCAGCAGCTTGGCGACAGTCTCTGGAAACACCATATATTTT.

The chain carries TRBV9 and TRBJ1-1; D not certain. Trimming stripped 1 base from V and 1 base from J, with 8 bases between. CDR1 and CDR2 from the germline V gene are SGDLS and YYNGEE. This CDR3 is built from 14 residues. In DNA form, the CDR3 reads TGTGCCAGCAGCGTATCTGAGGGGAACACTGAAGCTTTCTTT. It codes for CASSVSEGNTEAFF. The whole variable domain, filled in from reference TRBV9 and TRBJ1-1, reads DSGVTQTPKHLITATGQRVTLRCSPRSGDLSVYWYQQSLDQGLQFLIQYYNGEERAKGNILERFSAQQFPDLHSELNLSSLELGDSALYFCASSVSEGNTEAFFGQGTRLTVV.

V usage is TRBV2 and J usage is TRBJ1-5; no clear D. Germline values: CDR1 SNHLY, CDR2 FYNNEI. The CDR3 is 13 amino acids. The V gene lost 8 bases and the J gene lost 7 bases, with 15 bases spanning the gap. The CDR3 DNA reads as TGTGCCAGCCAATTTGGTAAGGGACAGCCCCAGCATTTT. Amino acids: CASQFGKGQPQHF.

The rearrangement links TRBV6-5 to TRBJ2-7; D perhaps matches TRBD1 (5 bases). Trimming stripped 2 bases from V and 6 bases from J, with 17 bases between. This CDR3 contains 15 residues. Germline loops: CDR1 MNHEY, CDR2 SVGAGI. The CDR3: CASSYDPGRNGEQYF. CDR3 nucleotides: TGTGCCAGCAGTTACGATCCAGGGCGAAACGGCGAGCAGTACTTC.

The chain is built from TRBV7-2 and TRBJ2-5; D ambiguous. The CDR3 spans 12 residues. V dropped 8 bases and J dropped 8 bases, with 15 bases sitting between them. Germline V CDR1 and CDR2: SGHTA, FQGNSA. Here the CDR3 reads CASSSLKVTQYF. The CDR3 DNA reads as TGTGCCAGCTCCTCCCTGAAAGTAACCCAGTACTTC.